This T cell receptor beta chain was recorded in a study of blood T cell repertoires in COVID-19 (dated by TCRdb to between 2020 and 2021). In the study overall: Samples covering the acute and convalescent phases of COVID-19 were provided by collaborators in the United States, Italy and Spain. The prospective study material was composed of cDNA or gDNA derived from T cells, B-cell-depleted T cells, or PBMCs. Deeply sampled blood TCRbeta repertoires from subjects exposed to, actively infected with, or recovered from COVID-19 were included in the dataset. The repertoires were released in a freely available public database meant as a resource for research on the immune response to SARS-CoV-2. The samples were drawn from the first 160 participants of the ongoing ImmuneRACE study and from 1,254 subjects provided by 6 global collaborators. A de-identified subject ID, COVID-19 status, age in years and sex were almost always included in the sample metadata. HLA class I and class II types, where available, came from metadata supplied by the sample provider rather than from assay-based typing.

Summary of the overall study and its limitations: How much clinical and demographic metadata was included differed by source and by participant, and the metadata was provided uncurated.

V drops 8 bases and J drops 4 bases, leaving 13 bases in between. The germline V gene encodes CDR1 SGHDN and CDR2 FVKESK. The CDR3 goes from the cysteine to the phenylalanine over 13 residues. This entry keeps only the CDR3 DNA: 39 bases, framed from base 1. Of note for this clone: Which antigen it targets is not known. No base quality values were provided; no much bigger clone lies one nucleotide off.

Whole blood was collected in K2EDTA tubes by collaborating institutions according to the institutions' own protocols. For TCRbeta analysis, collaborators shipped samples in one of three forms: frozen whole blood, isolated PBMCs, or DNA extracted from either of those sample types. The immunoSEQ Assay, a bias-controlled multiplex PCR, was used to amplify TCRbeta CDR3 regions from genomic DNA. The authors' analysis ran thus. The number of nucleated cells in each sample was estimated by amplification of reference gene primers within the assay. Sequence reads were collapsed and filtered to measure the absolute abundance of every unique TCRbeta CDR3 rearrangement. For each sample, productive Simpson clonality was calculated as the square root of Simpson's diversity index over productive rearrangements. TCRdb holds this immuneACCESS table with in-frame rearrangements only. Some clones are missing; in checked studies, unresolved V genes explain under half, and the rest has no known cause. The V and J calls and clone size are taken from that table; D and trimming were inferred from the DNA. The sample table records fewer than 300,000 clones; more than 70% of these occur just once. The ten largest clones add up to 2% to 2.5% of the sample.

The source material was peripheral blood. The chain joins TRBV14 to TRBJ2-3; 5 matching bases give a weak D call of TRBD2. This TCR came from a woman aged 45-60 years with acute or convalescent COVID-19. The bases are TGTGCCAGCGGGCCTAGCCCCTCAGATACGCAGTATTTT. The encoded protein is CASGPSPSDTQYF.